Included here is one T cell receptor beta chain sequence, with context. No antigen is known for it. CDR3 length: 15 residues. V was shortened by 1 base and J by 2 bases, with 11 bases between the two germline ends. Germline CDR1 SGHDN, CDR2 FVKESK. The source of the sample is a study of shared clonotypes between healthy human individuals. About the study: Three plates were used per donor for CD4 naive, three for CD4 memory, two for CD8 naive and one for CD8 memory.

Whole-study results and caveats: With a few donors compared, 4.5% to 6.5% of naive CD4 clonotypes were shared.

Produced via immunoSEQ multiplex PCR; TCRdb's table is partial and in-frame only. The table includes 2 million to 2.5 million clones, 93% detected once. Adult donors, all healthy and HIV-negative, had no recent acute infections or vaccinations. The TCR sequence derives from a man aged 18 to 29 in good health. Some clones in this sample may be carry-over from other donors' samples. Sequencing used naive CD4+ T cells from PBMCs. Subset given: CD45RA+ positively selected. The chain is built from TRBV14 and TRBJ1-2, with D unresolved. The CDR3 protein is CASSQVVGSNYGYTF. CDR3 DNA sequence: TGTGCCAGCAGCCAAGTGGTTGGCAGCAACTATGGCTACACCTTC.